This TCR beta chain stems from a study of blood T cell repertoires in COVID-19. Profiling relied on immunoSEQ multiplex PCR, and the TCRdb table lists in-frame clones only, not all of them. Here the sample spans about 120,000 clones, roughly 84% being singletons. CDR1 is LNHDA, CDR2 SQIVND, per germline (reference sequence). Trimming took 1 base from V and 0 from J, leaving 12 bases between them. The CDR3 sequence is 16 residues long. The V and J genes are TRBV19 and TRBJ1-1; D is perhaps TRBD1 (5 bases). The clonotype originates from a woman aged 25 to 39 who had recovered from COVID-19. The sample comprised PBMCs or T cells enriched from blood (not recorded which). The CDR3: CASSIVGGYLNTEAFF. The CDR3 DNA sequence: TGTGCCAGTAGTATAGTTGGGGGGTACTTGAACACTGAAGCTTTCTTT.